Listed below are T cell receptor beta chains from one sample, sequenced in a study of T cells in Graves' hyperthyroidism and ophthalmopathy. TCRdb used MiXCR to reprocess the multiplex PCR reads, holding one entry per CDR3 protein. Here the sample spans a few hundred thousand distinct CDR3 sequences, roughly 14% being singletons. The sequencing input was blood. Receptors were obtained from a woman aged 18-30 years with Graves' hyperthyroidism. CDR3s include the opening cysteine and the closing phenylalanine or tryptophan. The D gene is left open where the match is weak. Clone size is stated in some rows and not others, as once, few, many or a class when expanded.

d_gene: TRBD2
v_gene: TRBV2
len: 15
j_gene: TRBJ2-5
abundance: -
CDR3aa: CASRGVSGTRTTQYF
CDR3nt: TGTGCCAGCAGGGGGGTTAGCGGGACCAGGACAACCCAGTACTTC

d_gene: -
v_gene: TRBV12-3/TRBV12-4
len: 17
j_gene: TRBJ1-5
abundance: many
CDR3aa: CASSLARSLASNQPQHF
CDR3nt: TGTGCCAGCAGTTTAGCCAGGAGCCTCGCGAGCAATCAGCCCCAGCATTTT

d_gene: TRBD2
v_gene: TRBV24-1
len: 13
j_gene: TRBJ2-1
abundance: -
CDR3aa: CATSGGGYNEQFF
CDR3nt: TGTGCCACCAGCGGGGGGGGGTACAATGAGCAGTTCTTC

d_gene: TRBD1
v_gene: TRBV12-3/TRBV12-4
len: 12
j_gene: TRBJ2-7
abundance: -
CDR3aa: CASGWTGVEQYF
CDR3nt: TGTGCCAGCGGGTGGACAGGGGTCGAGCAGTACTTC

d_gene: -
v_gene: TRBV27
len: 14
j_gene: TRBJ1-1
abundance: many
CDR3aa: CATRPGGENTEAFF
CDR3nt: TGTGCCACCCGGCCAGGAGGGGAGAACACTGAAGCTTTCTTT

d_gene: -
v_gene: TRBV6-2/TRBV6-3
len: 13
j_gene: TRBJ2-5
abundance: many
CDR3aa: CASSYGSKETQYF
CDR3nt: TGTGCCAGCAGTTATGGGTCGAAAGAGACCCAGTACTTC

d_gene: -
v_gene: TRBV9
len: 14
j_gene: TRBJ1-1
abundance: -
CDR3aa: CASSPWGEGTEAFF
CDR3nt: TGTGCCAGCAGCCCCTGGGGGGAGGGCACTGAAGCTTTCTTT

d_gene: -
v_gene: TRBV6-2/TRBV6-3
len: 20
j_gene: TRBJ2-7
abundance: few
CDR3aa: CASSYSAQRWSPSRFYEQYF
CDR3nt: TGTGCCAGCAGTTACTCGGCACAACGGTGGTCTCCCTCGAGGTTTTACGAGCAGTACTTC

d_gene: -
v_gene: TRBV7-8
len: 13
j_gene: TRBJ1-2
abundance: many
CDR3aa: CASSLGEIYGYTF
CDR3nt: TGTGCCAGCAGCTTAGGGGAGATCTATGGCTACACCTTC

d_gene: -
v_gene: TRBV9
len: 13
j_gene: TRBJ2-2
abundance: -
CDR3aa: CASSVDVPGELFF
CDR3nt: TGTGCCAGCAGCGTAGATGTTCCCGGGGAGCTGTTTTTT

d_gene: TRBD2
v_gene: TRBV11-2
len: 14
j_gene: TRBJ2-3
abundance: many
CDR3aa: CASSKAGGTDTQYF
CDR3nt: TGTGCCAGCAGTAAAGCGGGGGGCACAGATACGCAGTATTTT

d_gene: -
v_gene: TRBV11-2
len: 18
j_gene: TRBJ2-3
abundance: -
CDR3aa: CASSWKGLHVASGDTQYF
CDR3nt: TGTGCCAGCAGCTGGAAGGGCCTACATGTGGCCTCGGGAGATACGCAGTATTTT

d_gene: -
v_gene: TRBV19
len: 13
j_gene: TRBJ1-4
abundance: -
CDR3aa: CASQTEWNEKLFF
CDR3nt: TGTGCCAGCCAGACAGAATGGAATGAAAAACTGTTTTTT

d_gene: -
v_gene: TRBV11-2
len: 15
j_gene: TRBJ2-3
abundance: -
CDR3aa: CASSRQARKTDTQYF
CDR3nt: TGTGCCAGCAGCCGACAGGCTAGGAAAACAGATACGCAGTATTTT

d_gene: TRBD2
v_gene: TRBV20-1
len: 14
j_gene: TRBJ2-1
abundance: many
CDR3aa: CSASRLAGYNEQFF
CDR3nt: TGCAGTGCTTCCCGACTAGCGGGGTACAATGAGCAGTTCTTC

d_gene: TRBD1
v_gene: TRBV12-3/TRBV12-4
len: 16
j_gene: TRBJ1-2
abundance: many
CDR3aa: CASRRGQGSSNYGYTF
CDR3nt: TGTGCCAGCAGAAGGGGACAGGGCTCCTCTAACTATGGCTACACCTTC

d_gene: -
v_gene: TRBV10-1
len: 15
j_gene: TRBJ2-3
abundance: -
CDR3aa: CASSEEGSSTDTQYF
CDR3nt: TGCGCCAGCAGTGAGGAGGGCTCTAGCACAGATACGCAGTATTTT

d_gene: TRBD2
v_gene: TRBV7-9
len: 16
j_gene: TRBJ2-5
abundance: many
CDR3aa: CASSLAPSGTQETQYF
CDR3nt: TGTGCCAGCAGCTTAGCGCCCAGCGGGACTCAAGAGACCCAGTACTTC

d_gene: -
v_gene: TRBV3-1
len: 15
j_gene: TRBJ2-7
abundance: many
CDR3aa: CASSQGGTPAYEQYF
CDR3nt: TGTGCCAGCAGCCAAGGTGGGACGCCGGCCTACGAGCAGTACTTC

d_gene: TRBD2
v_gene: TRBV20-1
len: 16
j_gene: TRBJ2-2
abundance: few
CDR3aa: CSAPLLAGGNTGELFF
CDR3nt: TGCAGTGCTCCTCTCCTAGCGGGAGGGAACACCGGGGAGCTGTTTTTT

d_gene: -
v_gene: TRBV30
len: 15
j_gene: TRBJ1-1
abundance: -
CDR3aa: CAWKRGGLGNTEAFF
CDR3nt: TGTGCCTGGAAGAGGGGGGGCCTTGGGAACACTGAAGCTTTCTTT

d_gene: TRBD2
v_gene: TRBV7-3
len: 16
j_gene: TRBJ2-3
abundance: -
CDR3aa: CASSTTTSGITDTQYF
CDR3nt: TGTGCCAGCAGCACCACGACTAGCGGGATCACAGATACGCAGTATTTT